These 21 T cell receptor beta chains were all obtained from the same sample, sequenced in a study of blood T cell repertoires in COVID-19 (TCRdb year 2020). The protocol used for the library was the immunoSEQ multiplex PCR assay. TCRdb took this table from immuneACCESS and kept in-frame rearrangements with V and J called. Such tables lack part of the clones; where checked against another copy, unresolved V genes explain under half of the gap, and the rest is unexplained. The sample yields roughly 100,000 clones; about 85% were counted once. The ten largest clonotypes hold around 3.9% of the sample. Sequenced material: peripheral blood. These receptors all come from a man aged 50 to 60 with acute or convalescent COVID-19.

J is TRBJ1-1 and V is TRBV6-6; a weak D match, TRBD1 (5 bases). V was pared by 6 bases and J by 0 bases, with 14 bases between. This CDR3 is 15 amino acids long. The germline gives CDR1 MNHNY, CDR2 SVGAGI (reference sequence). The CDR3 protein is CASSPLRGMNTEAFF. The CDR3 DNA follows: TGTGCCAGCAGCCCACTCCGGGGGATGAACACTGAAGCTTTCTTT.

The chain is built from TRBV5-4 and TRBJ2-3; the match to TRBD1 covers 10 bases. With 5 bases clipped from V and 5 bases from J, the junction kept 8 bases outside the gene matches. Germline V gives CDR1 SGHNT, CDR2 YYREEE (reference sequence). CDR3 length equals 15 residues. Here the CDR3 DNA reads TGTGCCAGCAGACCCGCCGGGACAGGGGAAGATACGCAGTATTTT. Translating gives CASRPAGTGEDTQYF. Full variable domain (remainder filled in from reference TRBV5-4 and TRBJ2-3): ETGVTQSPTHLIKTRGQQVTLRCSSQSGHNTVSWYQQALGQGPQFIFQYYREEENGRGNFPPRFSGLQFPNYSSELNVNALELDDSALYLCASRPAGTGEDTQYFGPGTRLTVL.

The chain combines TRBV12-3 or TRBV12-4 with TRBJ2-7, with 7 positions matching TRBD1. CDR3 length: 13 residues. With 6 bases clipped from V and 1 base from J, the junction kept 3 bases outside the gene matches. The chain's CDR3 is CASRQGPSYEQYF. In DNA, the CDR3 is TGTGCCAGCAGACAGGGGCCTTCCTACGAGCAGTACTTC.

Here the CDR3 DNA reads TGTGCCAGCGGCCAGGGATCCAATGAGCAGTTCTTC. Amino acid sequence: CASGQGSNEQFF. This chain links TRBV12-3 or TRBV12-4 with TRBJ2-1, with D perhaps matching TRBD1 (5 bases). V was pared by 8 bases and J by 6 bases, with 11 bases between. This CDR3 is 12 amino acids long.

CDR3: CASSYSAVGGPSPLHF. The CDR3 coding sequence is TGTGCCAGCAGTTACTCGGCGGTAGGGGGACCTTCACCCCTCCACTTT. The V and J genes are TRBV6-5 and TRBJ1-6; a possible D gene is TRBD1 (6 bases). V shed 0 bases and J shed 9 bases, with 15 bases lying between them. In germline, CDR1 is MNHEY, CDR2 SVGAGI. This CDR3 is built from 16 residues.

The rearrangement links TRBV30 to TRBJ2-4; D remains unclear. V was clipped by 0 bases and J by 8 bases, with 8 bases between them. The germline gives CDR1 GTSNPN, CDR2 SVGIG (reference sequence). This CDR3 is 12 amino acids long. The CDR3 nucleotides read TGTGCCTGGAGTGTTTCCTCTGACATTCAGTACTTC. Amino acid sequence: CAWSVSSDIQYF.

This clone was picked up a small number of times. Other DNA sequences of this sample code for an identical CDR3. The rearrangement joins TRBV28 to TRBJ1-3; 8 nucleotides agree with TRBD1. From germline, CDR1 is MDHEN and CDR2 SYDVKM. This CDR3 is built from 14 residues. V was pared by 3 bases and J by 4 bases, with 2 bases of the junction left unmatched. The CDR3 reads CASSLQGAGNTIYF. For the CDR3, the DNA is TGTGCCAGCAGTTTGCAGGGGGCGGGAAACACCATATATTTT.

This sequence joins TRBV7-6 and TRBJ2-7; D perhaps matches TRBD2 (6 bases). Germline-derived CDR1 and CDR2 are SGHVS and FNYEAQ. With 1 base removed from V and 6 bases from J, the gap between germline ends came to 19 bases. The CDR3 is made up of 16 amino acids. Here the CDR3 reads CASSLVGTSFGGEQYF. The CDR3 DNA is TGTGCCAGCAGCTTAGTTGGGACTTCGTTCGGTGGCGAGCAGTACTTC. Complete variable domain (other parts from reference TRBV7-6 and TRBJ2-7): GAGVSQSPRYKVTKRGQDVALRCDPISGHVSLYWYRQALGQGPEFLTYFNYEAQQDKSGLPNDRFSAERPEGSISTLTIQRTEQRDSAMYRCASSLVGTSFGGEQYFGPGTRLTVT.

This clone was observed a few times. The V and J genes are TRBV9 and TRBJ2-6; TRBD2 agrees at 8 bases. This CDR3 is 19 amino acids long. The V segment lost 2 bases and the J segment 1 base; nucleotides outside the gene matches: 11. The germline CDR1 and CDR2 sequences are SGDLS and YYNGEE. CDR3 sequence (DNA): TGTGCCAGCAGCGTCGCCCCCGGGGGGGTCGGTTCTGGGGCCAACGTCCTGACTTTC. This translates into CASSVAPGGVGSGANVLTF. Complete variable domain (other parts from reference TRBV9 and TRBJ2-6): DSGVTQTPKHLITATGQRVTLRCSPRSGDLSVYWYQQSLDQGLQFLIQYYNGEERAKGNILERFSAQQFPDLHSELNLSSLELGDSALYFCASSVAPGGVGSGANVLTFGAGSRLTVL.

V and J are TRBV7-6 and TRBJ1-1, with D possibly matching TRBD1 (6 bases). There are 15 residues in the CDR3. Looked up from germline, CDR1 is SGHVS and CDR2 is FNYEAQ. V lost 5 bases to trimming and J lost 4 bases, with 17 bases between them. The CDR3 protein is CASSLNLEGGTEAFF. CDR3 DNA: TGTGCCAGCAGCCTAAATCTGGAAGGGGGCACTGAAGCTTTCTTT.

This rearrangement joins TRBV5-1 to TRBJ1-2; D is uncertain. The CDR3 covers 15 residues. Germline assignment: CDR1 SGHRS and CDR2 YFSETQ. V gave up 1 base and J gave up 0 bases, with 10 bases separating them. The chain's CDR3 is CASSLYGESNYGYTF. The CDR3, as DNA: TGCGCCAGCAGCTTGTACGGGGAGTCTAACTATGGCTACACCTTC.

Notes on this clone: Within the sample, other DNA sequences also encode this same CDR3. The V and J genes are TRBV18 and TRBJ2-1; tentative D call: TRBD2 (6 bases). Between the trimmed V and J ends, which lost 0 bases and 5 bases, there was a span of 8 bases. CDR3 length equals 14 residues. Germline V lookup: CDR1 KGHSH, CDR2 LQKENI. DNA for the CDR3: TGTGCCAGCTCACCACCGGCGGGGAACAATGAGCAGTTCTTC. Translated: CASSPPAGNNEQFF.

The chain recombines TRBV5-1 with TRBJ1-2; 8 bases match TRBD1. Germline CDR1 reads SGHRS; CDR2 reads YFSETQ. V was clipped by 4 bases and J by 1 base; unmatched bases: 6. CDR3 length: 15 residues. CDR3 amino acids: CASSPRTGNNYGYTF. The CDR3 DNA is TGCGCCAGCAGCCCGCGGACAGGGAATAACTATGGCTACACCTTC.

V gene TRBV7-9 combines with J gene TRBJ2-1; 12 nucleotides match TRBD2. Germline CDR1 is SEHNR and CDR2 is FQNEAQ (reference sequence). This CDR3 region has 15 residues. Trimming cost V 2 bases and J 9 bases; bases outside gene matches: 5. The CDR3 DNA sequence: TGTGCCAGCAGCTTATCTAGCGGGAGGGCTACTGAGCAGTTCTTC. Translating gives CASSLSSGRATEQFF. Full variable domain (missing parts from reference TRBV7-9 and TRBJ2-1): DTGVSQNPRHKITKRGQNVTFRCDPISEHNRLYWYRQTLGQGPEFLTYFQNEAQLEKSRLLSDRFSAERPKGSFSTLEIQRTEQGDSAMYLCASSLSSGRATEQFFGPGTRLTVL.

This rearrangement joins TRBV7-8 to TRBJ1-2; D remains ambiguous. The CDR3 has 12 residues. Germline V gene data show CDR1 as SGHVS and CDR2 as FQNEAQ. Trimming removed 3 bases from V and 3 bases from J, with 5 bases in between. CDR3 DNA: TGTGCCAGCAGCTTGAGTCACTATGGCTACACCTTC. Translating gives CASSLSHYGYTF.

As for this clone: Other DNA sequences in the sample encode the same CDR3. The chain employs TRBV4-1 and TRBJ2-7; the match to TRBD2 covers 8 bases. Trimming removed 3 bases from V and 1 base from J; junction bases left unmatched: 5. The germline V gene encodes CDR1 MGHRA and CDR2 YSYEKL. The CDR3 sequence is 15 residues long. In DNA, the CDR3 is TGCGCCAGCAGCCAGGGGAGCGGGGGTTCCTACGAGCAGTACTTC. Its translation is CASSQGSGGSYEQYF.

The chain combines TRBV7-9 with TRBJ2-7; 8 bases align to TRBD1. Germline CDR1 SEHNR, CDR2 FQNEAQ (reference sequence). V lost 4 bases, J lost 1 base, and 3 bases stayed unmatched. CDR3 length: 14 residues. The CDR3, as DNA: TGTGCCAGCAGCTCATGGACAGGGTCCTACGAGCAGTACTTC. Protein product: CASSSWTGSYEQYF.

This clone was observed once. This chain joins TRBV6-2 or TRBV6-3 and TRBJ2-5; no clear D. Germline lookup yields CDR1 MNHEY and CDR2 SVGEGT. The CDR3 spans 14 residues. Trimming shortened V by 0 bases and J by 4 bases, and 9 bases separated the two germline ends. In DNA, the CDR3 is TGTGCCAGCAGTTACTCGTCTAGGTCAGAGACCCAGTACTTC. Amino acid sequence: CASSYSSRSETQYF.

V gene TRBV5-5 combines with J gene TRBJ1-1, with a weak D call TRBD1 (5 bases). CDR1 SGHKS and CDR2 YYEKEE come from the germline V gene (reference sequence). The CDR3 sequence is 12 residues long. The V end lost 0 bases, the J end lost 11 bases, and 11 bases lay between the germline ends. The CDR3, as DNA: TGTGCCAGCAGCTTGGGGGGCCTTGGGGCTTTCTTT. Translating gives CASSLGGLGAFF.

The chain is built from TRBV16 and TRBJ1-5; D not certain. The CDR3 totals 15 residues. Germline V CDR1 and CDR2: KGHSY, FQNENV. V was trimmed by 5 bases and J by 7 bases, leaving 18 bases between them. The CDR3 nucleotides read TGTGCCAGCAGCACCATGTTGGAACAGACCCAGCCCCAGCATTTT. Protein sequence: CASSTMLEQTQPQHF.

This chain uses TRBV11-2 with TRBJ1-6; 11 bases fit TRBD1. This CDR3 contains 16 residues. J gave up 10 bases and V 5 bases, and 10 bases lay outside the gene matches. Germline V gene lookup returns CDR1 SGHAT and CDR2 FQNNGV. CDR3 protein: CASSDRTGGVRSPLHF. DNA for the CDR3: TGTGCCAGCAGCGACCGGACAGGGGGCGTAAGGTCACCCCTCCACTTT.